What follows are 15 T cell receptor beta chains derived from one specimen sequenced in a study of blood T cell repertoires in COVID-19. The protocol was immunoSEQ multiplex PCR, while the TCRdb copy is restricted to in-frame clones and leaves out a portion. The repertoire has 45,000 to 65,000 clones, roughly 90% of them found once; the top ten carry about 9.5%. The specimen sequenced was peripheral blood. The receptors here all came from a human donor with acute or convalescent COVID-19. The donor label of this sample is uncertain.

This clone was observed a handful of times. For the CDR3, the DNA is TGTGCCAGCAGATCCCTAGGATCTGGGCAGCCCCAGCATTTT. This gives the protein CASRSLGSGQPQHF. V and J are TRBV6-5 and TRBJ1-5, with no clear D. The germline V gene has CDR1 MNHEY and CDR2 SVGAGI. The CDR3 extends over 14 amino acids. V lost 6 bases and J 7 bases, leaving 16 bases between the germline ends.

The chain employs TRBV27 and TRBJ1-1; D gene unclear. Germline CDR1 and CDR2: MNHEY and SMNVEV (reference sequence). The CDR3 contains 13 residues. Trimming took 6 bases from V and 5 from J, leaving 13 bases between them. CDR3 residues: CASRLVPGTEAFF. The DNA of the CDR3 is TGTGCCAGCAGGCTGGTTCCGGGGACTGAAGCTTTCTTT.

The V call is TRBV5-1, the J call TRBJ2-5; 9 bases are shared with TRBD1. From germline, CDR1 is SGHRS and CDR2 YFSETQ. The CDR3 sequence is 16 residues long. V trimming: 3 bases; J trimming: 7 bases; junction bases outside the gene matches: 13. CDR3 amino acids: CASSSSLGQGMATQYF. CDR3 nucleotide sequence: TGCGCCAGCAGCTCCAGTCTGGGACAGGGAATGGCGACCCAGTACTTC.

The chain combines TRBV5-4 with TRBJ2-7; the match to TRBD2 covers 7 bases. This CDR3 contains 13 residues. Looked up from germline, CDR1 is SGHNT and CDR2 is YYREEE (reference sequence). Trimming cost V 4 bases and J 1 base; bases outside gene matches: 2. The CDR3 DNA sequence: TGTGCCAGCAGCCAAGCGGGGTCCTACGAGCAGTACTTC. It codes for CASSQAGSYEQYF. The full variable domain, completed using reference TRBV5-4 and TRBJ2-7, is ETGVTQSPTHLIKTRGQQVTLRCSSQSGHNTVSWYQQALGQGPQFIFQYYREEENGRGNFPPRFSGLQFPNYSSELNVNALELDDSALYLCASSQAGSYEQYFGPGTRLTVT.

CDR3 residues: CSVGVGQGAGTDTQYF. The CDR3 DNA sequence: TGCAGCGTGGGGGTTGGACAGGGGGCTGGGACAGATACGCAGTATTTT. The chain links TRBV29-1 to TRBJ2-3; TRBD1 agrees at 11 bases. Losses at the gene ends were 6 bases for V and 3 bases for J; bases not matched to a gene: 11. The CDR3 loop spans 16 amino acids. The V gene's germline CDR1 is SQVTM and CDR2 ANQGSEA.

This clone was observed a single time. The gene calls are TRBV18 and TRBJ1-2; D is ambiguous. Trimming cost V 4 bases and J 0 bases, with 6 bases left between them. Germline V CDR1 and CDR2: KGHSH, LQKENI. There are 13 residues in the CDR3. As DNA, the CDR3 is TGTGCCAGCTCACGAGAAGCTAACTATGGCTACACCTTC. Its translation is CASSREANYGYTF.

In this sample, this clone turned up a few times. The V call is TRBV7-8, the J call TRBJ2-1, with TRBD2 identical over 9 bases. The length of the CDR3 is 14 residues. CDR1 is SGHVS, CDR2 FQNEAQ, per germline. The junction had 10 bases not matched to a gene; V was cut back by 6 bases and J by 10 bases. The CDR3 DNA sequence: TGTGCCAGCAGTTGGCGGGGGGGCTTGGTAGAGCAGTTCTTC. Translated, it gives CASSWRGGLVEQFF.

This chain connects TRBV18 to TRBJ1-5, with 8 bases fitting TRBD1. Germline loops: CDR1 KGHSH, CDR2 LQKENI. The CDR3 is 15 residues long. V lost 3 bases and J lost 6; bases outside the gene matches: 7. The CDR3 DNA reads TGTGCCAGCTCACCGCCGACAGGGGCAAGTCAGCCCCAGCATTTT. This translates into CASSPPTGASQPQHF. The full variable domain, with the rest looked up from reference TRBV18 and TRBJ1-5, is NAGVMQNPRHLVRRRGQEARLRCSPMKGHSHVYWYRQLPEEGLKFMVYLQKENIIDESGMPKERFSAEFPKEGPSILRIQQVVRGDSAAYFCASSPPTGASQPQHFGDGTRLSIL.

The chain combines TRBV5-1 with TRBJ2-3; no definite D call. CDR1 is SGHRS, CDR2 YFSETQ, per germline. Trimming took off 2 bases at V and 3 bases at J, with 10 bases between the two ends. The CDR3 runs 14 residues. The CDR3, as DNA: TGCGCCAGCAGCTTTTTTCGTACAACAGATACGCAGTATTTT. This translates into CASSFFRTTDTQYF.

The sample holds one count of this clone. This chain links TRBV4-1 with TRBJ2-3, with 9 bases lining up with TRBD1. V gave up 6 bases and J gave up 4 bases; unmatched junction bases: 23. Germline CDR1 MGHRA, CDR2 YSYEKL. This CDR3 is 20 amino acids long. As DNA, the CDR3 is TGCGCCAGCAGTTCGGTGGGCATTGATTCGGGACAGGGCCGAGCAGATACGCAGTATTTT. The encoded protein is CASSSVGIDSGQGRADTQYF.

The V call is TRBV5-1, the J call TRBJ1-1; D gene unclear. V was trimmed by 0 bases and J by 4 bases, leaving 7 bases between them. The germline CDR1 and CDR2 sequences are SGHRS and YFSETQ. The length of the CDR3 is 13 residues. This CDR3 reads CASSLAGSTEAFF. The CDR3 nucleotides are TGCGCCAGCAGCTTGGCGGGTAGCACTGAAGCTTTCTTT. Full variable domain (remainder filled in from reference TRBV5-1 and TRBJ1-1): KAGVTQTPRYLIKTRGQQVTLSCSPISGHRSVSWYQQTPGQGLQFLFEYFSETQRNKGNFPGRFSGRQFSNSRSEMNVSTLELGDSALYLCASSLAGSTEAFFGQGTRLTVV.

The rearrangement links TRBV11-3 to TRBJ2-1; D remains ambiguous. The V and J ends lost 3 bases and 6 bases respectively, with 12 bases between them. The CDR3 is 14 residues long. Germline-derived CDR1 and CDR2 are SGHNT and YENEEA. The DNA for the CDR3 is TGTGCCAGCAGCTTTGACTCCTCCCGCAATGAGCAGTTCTTC. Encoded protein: CASSFDSSRNEQFF.

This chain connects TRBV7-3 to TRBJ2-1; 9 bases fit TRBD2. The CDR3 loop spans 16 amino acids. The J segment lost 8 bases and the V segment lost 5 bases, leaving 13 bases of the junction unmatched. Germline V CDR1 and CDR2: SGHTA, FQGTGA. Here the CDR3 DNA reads TGTGCCAGCAGCCAAGAGACCGGGATAGCGGGAGATGAGCAGTTCTTC. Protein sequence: CASSQETGIAGDEQFF.

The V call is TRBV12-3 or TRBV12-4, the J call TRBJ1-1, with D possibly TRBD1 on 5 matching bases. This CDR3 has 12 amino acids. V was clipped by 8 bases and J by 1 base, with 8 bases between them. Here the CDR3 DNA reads TGTGCCAGCGCGACAGCGAACACTGAAGCTTTCTTT. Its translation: CASATANTEAFF.

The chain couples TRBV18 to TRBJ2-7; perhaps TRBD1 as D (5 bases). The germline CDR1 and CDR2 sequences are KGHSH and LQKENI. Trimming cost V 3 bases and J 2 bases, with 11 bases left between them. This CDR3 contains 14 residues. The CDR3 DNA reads TGTGCCAGCTCACCGGTGACAGAGGCCTACGAGCAGTACTTC. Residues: CASSPVTEAYEQYF.